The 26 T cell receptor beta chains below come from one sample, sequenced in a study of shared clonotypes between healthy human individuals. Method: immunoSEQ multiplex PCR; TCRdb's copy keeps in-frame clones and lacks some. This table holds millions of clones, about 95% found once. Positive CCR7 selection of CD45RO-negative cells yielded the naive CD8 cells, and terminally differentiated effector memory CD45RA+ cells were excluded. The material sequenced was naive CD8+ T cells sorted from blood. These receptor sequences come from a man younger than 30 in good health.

The CDR3 loop is CASSPLGDGLSVYEQYF. The CDR3 DNA reads as TGTGCCAGCAGTCCGTTAGGGGACGGACTAAGCGTCTACGAGCAGTACTTC. The rearrangement joins TRBV27 to TRBJ2-7; D possibly corresponds to TRBD2 (6 bases). V dropped 5 bases and J dropped 3 bases, with 23 bases sitting between them. This CDR3 is built from 17 residues. CDR1 and CDR2 (germline): MNHEY, SMNVEV (reference sequence).

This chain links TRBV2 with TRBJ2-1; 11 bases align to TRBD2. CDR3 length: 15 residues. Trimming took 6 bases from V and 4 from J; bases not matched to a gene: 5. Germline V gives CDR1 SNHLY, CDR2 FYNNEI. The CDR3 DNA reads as TGTGCCAGCAGCGTAGCGGGAGGGCCATACAATGAGCAGTTCTTC. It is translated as CASSVAGGPYNEQFF.

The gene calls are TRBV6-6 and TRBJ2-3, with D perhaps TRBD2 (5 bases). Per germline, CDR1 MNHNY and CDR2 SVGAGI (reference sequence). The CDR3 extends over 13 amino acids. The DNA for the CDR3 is TGTGCGGTGGCGGAGGATGACACAGATACGCAGTATTTT. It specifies CAVAEDDTDTQYF.

Here the CDR3 DNA reads TGTGCCAGCAGTGAAGGGGTTGGCGGGATGAACACTGAAGCTTTCTTT. Its translation: CASSEGVGGMNTEAFF. The V gene is TRBV2, the J gene TRBJ1-1; D call uncertain. Per germline, CDR1 SNHLY and CDR2 FYNNEI. Between the trimmed V and J ends, which lost 1 base and 0 bases, there was a span of 12 bases. The CDR3 has 16 amino acids.

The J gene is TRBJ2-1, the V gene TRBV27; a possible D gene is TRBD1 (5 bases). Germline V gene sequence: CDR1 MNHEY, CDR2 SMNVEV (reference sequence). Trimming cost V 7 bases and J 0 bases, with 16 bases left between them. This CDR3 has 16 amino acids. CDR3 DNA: TGTGCCAGCACCTTGATGGGGCCAAGCTCCTACAATGAGCAGTTCTTC. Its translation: CASTLMGPSSYNEQFF.

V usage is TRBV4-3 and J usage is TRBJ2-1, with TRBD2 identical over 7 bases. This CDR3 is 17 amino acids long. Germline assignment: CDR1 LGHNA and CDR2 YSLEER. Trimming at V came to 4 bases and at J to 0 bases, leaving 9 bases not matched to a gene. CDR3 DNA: TGCGCCAGCAGCCCCGCCCAGGGCGGGAGCTCCTACAATGAGCAGTTCTTC. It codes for CASSPAQGGSSYNEQFF.

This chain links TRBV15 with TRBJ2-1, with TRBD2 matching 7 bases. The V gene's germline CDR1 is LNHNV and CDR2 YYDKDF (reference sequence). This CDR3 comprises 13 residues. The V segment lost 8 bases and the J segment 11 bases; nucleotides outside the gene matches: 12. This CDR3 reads CATGQLAFDKQFF. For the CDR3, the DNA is TGTGCCACCGGTCAACTAGCGTTCGATAAGCAGTTCTTC. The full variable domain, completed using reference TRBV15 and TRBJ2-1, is DAMVIQNPRYQVTQFGKPVTLSCSQTLNHNVMYWYQQKSSQAPKLLFHYYDKDFNNEADTPDNFQSRRPNTSFCFLDIRSPGLGDTAMYLCATGQLAFDKQFFGPGTRLTVL.

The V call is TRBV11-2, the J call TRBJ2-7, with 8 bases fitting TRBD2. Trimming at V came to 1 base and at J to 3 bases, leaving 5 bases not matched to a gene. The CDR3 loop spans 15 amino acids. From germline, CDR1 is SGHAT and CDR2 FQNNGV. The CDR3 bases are TGTGCCAGCAGCTTAGTTGGTAGCGGGGACTACGAGCAGTACTTC. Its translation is CASSLVGSGDYEQYF.

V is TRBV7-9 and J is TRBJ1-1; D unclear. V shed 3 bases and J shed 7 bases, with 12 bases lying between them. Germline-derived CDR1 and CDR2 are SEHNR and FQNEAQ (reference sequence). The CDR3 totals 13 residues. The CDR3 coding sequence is TGTGCCAGCAGCTTCCCAGGAATTGGTGAAGCTTTCTTT. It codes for CASSFPGIGEAFF.

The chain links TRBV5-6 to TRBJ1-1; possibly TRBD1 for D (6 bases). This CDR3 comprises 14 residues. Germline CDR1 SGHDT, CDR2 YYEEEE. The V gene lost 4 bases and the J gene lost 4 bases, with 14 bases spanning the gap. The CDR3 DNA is TGTGCCAGCAGCCCATGGGGGCTCACCACTGAAGCTTTCTTT. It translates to CASSPWGLTTEAFF. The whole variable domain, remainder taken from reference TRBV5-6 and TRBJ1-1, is DAGVTQSPTHLIKTRGQQVTLRCSPKSGHDTVSWYQQALGQGPQFIFQYYEEEERQRGNFPDRFSGHQFPNYSSELNVNALLLGDSALYLCASSPWGLTTEAFFGQGTRLTVV.

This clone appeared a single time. CDR3 sequence reads: CASSIALSGYNEQFF. The CDR3, as DNA: TGTGCCAGTAGTATAGCCCTTTCAGGCTACAATGAGCAGTTCTTC. The rearrangement links TRBV19 to TRBJ2-1; D call uncertain. Trimming pared 1 base from V and 3 bases from J, leaving 10 bases between. Germline lookup yields CDR1 LNHDA and CDR2 SQIVND (reference sequence). This CDR3 is 15 amino acids long.

The CDR3 bases are TGTGCCAGCAGTTCGGAAGGACGATACATAGGCGGCTACACCTTC. This sequence encodes CASSSEGRYIGGYTF. The gene calls are TRBV6-5 and TRBJ1-2; D remains unclear. Germline CDR1 reads MNHEY; CDR2 reads SVGAGI. V shed 4 bases and J shed 8 bases, with 20 bases lying between them. The CDR3 sequence is 15 residues long.

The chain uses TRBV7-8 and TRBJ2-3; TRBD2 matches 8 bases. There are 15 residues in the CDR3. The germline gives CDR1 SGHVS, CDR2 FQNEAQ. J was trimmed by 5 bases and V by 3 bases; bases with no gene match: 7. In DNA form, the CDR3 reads TGTGCCAGCAGCTTCTGGCGGGGGGCCTTAGATACGCAGTATTTT. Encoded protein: CASSFWRGALDTQYF. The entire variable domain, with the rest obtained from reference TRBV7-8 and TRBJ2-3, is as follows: GAGVSQSPRYKVAKRGQDVALRCDPISGHVSLFWYQQALGQGPEFLTYFQNEAQLDKSGLPSDRFFAERPEGSVSTLKIQRTQQEDSAVYLCASSFWRGALDTQYFGPGTRLTVL.

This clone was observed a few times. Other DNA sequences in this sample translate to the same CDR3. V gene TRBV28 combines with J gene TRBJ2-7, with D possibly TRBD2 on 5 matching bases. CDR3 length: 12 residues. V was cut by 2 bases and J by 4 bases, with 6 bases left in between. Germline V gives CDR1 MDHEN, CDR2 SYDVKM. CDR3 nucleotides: TGTGCCAGCAGTTTACGGGGTTACGAGCAGTACTTC. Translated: CASSLRGYEQYF.

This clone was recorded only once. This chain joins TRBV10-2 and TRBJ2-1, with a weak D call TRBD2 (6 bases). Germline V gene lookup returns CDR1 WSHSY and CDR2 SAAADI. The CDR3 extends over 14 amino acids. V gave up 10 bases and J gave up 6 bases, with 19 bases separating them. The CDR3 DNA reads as TGCGCCACCATAGGCTGGGGGGAAGGCAATGAGCAGTTCTTC. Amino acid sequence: CATIGWGEGNEQFF.

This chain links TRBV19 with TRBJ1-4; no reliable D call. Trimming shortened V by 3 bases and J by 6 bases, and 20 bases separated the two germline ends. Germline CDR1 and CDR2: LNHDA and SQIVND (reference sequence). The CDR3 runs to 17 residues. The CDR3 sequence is CASSIYFDGEEDEKLFF. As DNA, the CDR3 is TGTGCCAGTAGTATTTATTTTGACGGGGAAGAAGATGAAAAACTGTTTTTT.

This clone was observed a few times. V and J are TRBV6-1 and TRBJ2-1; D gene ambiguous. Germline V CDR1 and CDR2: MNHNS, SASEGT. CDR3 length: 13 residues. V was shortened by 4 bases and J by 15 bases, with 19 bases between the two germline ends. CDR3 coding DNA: TGTGCCAGCAGTGCCAACCCCGGGCCCCATCCGTTCTTC. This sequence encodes CASSANPGPHPFF.

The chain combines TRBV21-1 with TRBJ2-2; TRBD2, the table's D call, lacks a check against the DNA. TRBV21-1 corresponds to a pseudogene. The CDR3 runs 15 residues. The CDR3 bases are TGTGCCAGCAGCGTGGCTAGCGGGGTAACCGGGGAGCTGTTTTTT. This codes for CASSVASGVTGELFF.

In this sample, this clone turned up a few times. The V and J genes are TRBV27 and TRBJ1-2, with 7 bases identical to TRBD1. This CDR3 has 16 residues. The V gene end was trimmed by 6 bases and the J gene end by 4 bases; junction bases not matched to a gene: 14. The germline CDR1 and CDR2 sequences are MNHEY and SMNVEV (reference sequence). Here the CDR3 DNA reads TGTGCCAGCAGCAGGGGAGGGGGCCGTATAGGCTATGGCTACACCTTC. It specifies CASSRGGGRIGYGYTF.

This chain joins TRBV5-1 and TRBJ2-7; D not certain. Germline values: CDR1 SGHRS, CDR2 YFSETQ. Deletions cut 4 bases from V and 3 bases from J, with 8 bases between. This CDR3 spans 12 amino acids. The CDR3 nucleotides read TGCGCCAGCAGCCACGGCCTCTACGAGCAGTACTTC. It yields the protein CASSHGLYEQYF. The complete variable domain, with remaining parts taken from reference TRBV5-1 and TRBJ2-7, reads KAGVTQTPRYLIKTRGQQVTLSCSPISGHRSVSWYQQTPGQGLQFLFEYFSETQRNKGNFPGRFSGRQFSNSRSEMNVSTLELGDSALYLCASSHGLYEQYFGPGTRLTVT.

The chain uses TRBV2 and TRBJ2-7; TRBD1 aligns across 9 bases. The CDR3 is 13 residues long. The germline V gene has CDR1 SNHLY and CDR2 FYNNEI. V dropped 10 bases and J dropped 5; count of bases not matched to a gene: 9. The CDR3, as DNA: TGTGCCACCACGGGACAGGGAGGAAACGAGCAGTACTTC. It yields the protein CATTGQGGNEQYF.

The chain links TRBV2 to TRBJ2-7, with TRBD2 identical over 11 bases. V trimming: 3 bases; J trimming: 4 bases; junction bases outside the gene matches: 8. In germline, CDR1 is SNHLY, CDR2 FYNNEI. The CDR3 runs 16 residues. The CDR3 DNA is TGTGCCAGCAGTGAGGGGCAGACTAGCGGGATTTACGAGCAGTACTTC. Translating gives CASSEGQTSGIYEQYF.

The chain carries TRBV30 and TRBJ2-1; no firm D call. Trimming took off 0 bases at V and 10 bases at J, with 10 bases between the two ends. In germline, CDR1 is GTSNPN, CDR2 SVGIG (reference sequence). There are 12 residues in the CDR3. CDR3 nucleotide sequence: TGTGCCTGGAGTGTAGGCGTTCCCGAGCAGTTCTTC. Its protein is CAWSVGVPEQFF. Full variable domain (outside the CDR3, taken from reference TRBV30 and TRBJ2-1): SQTIHQWPATLVQPVGSPLSLECTVEGTSNPNLYWYRQAAGRGLQLLFYSVGIGQISSEVPQNLSASRPQDRQFILSSKKLLLSDSGFYLCAWSVGVPEQFFGPGTRLTVL.

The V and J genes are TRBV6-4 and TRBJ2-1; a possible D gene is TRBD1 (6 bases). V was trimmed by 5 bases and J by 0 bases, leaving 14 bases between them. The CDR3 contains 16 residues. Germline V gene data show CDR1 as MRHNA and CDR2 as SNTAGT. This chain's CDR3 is CASSYTGTISYNEQFF. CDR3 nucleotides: TGTGCCAGCAGTTACACAGGGACGATCTCCTACAATGAGCAGTTCTTC.

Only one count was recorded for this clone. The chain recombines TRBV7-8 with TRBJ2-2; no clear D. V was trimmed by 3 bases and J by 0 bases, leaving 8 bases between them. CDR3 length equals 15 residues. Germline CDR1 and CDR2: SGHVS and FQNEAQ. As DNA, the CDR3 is TGTGCCAGCAGCTTGGGAATTACGAACACCGGGGAGCTGTTTTTT. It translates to CASSLGITNTGELFF.

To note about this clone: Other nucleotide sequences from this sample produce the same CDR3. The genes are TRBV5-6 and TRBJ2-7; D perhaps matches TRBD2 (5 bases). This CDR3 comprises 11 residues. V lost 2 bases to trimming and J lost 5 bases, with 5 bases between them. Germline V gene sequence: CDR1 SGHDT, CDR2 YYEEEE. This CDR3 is CASSFSDEQYF. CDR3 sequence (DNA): TGTGCCAGCAGCTTTAGCGACGAGCAGTACTTC. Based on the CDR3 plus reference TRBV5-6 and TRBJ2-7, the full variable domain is DAGVTQSPTHLIKTRGQQVTLRCSPKSGHDTVSWYQQALGQGPQFIFQYYEEEERQRGNFPDRFSGHQFPNYSSELNVNALLLGDSALYLCASSFSDEQYFGPGTRLTVT.